What follows describes a single T cell receptor beta chain. Its antigen is currently not known. No much larger clone exists at a distance of one base, and base qualities are not known. The data stem from a study of MAIT cells during Salmonella Paratyphi A infection (dated by TCRdb to between 2016 and 2019). Regarding the research as a whole: Adult volunteers aged 18 to 60 swallowed one dose of 1-5x10^3 CFU of S. Paratyphi A strain NVGH308. Starting at diagnosis, the diagnosed volunteers took ciprofloxacin 500 mg twice daily for 14 days.

V drops 4 bases and J drops 0 bases, leaving 9 bases in between. According to the germline V gene, CDR1 reads SGHRS and CDR2 reads YFSETQ. CDR3 length: 14 amino acids, cysteine to phenylalanine. Solely the CDR3 DNA is kept, with 42 bases framed from the first base. The method behind the library was 5' RACE. TCRbeta was amplified by two rounds of PCR with Phusion High-Fidelity polymerase, and sample-specific barcodes were added in the primers. TCRbeta libraries were made through template-switch cDNA synthesis using SMARTScribe reverse transcriptase and a TRBC-specific primer. The barcoded samples were pooled and then prepared using the NEBNext Ultra DNA Library Prep Kit for Illumina. Sequencing of the libraries took place on an Illumina MiSeq using the MiSeq reagent kit v2, 300 cycles. The original methods were these. Jemultiplexer was used to demultiplex reads by barcode, and MiTCR with default parameters handled the alignment. VDJtools removed non-functional sequences, and clonotypes were defined by amino acid sequence, with clonotype frequencies based on assigned sequence reads. In the clonal space homeostasis analysis, clonotypes were grouped by frequency into over-represented (0.05-1), large, medium and small bins. TCRdb reprocessed the public reads (quality trimming at Q25 with fastp, clone calling with MiXCR) and kept in-frame beta chains. Rows merge per CDR3 protein into single entries with the most common DNA and genes. For this entry, the V and J calls and clone size follow TCRdb and not the study's own pipeline. The sample table lists about 930 distinct CDR3 sequences, roughly a fifth of them with a count of one. The top ten constitute approximately 37% of the sample.

On the study overall, not on this receptor specifically: More expansion or contraction among the top five MAIT clonotypes was shown in diagnosed volunteers than in healthy controls (approximately 0.53 versus 0.13), suggesting infection-driven repertoire reshaping. Space occupied by over-represented MAIT clonotypes fell significantly from baseline to mid-infection (around 0.15 to 0.10), with no significant post-infection difference. MAIT TRBV usage was oligoclonal with a preference for TRBV20 and TRBV6, and infection appeared not to change this usage. The availability of volunteer samples limited the sample sizes, but these sizes were considered adequate to detect differences between groups.

The time point label, as the study defines it: mid-infection, around enteric fever diagnosis. Using flow cytometry, MAIT cells, defined as Valpha7.2+ CD161+ T cells, were identified and sorted. In roughly 6 volunteers who developed enteric fever after controlled oral challenge with live Salmonella Paratyphi A, circulating MAIT cell TCRbeta repertoires were profiled over time. Every diagnosed volunteer provided MAIT cell samples at three timepoints: pre-infection, mid-infection and post-infection. A diagnosis of enteric fever was based on Paratyphi A bacteremia and/or a persistent fever above 38 degrees C that lasted longer than 12 hours. Infection was diagnosed in challenged volunteers between day 4 and day 7 after challenge. For RNA extraction, between about 5,000 and 11,000 MAIT cells per sample were sorted directly into RNAqueous-Micro lysis buffer. Lymphoprep gradient centrifugation was used to isolate peripheral blood mononuclear cells from blood samples and leukocyte cones. Cells were sorted on either a BD FACSAria Fusion or a BD FACSAria III sorter.

The specimen comprised MAIT cells from PBMCs, sampled at the middle sampling point of the challenge study. The clonotype originates from a person between 18 and 75 years old who was deliberately infected with Salmonella Paratyphi A in a paratyphoid fever challenge study. Recombination joined TRBV5-1 with TRBJ2-3; TRBD2 is possibly the D segment (6 matching bases). The nucleotide sequence reads TGCGCCAGCAGCCACGGGGGTAGCACAGATACGCAGTATTTT. Protein translation: CASSHGGSTDTQYF.